The clone carrying this T cell receptor (beta chain) was recorded many times. This sample was taken from a study of regulatory T cells in long-lasting Graves disease. This CDR3 contains 16 residues. Deletions cut 5 bases from V and 5 bases from J, with 19 bases between. Construction of the TCR beta libraries employed iRepertoire HTBI primers in conjunction with Arm-PCR of CDR3 regions. TCRdb re-called the multiplex PCR reads through MiXCR, storing one row per CDR3 protein. The top ten hold about 6.6% of the sample, which has 400,000 to 600,000 distinct CDR3 sequences, roughly 21% seen once. Time point of the sample: persistent/refractory GD, antithyroid drugs over 5 years with positive TRAb. Researchers made the TCR library from RNA that was extracted from PBMCs.

This sequence joins TRBV12-3 or TRBV12-4 and TRBJ1-5, with D unclear. This TCR was recovered from a female donor with Graves disease. The specimen comprised peripheral blood mononuclear cells (PBMCs), sampled when the disease was refractory, from a patient treated with antithyroid drugs. CDR3 amino acids: CASSLGTEGLDQPQHF. CDR3 bases: TGTGCCAGCAGTCTCGGTACAGAGGGCCTGGATCAGCCCCAGCATTTT.